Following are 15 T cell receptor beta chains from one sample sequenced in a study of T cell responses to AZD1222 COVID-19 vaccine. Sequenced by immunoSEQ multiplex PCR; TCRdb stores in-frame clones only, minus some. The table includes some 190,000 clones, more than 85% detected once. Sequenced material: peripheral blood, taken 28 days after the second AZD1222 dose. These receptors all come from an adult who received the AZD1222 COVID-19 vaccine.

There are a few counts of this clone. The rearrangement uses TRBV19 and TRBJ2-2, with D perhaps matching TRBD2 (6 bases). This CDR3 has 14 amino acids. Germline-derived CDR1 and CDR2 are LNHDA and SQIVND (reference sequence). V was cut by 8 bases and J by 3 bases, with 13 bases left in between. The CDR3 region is CASLEGWDTGELFF. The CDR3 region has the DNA TGTGCCAGTTTGGAGGGATGGGACACCGGGGAGCTGTTTTTT.

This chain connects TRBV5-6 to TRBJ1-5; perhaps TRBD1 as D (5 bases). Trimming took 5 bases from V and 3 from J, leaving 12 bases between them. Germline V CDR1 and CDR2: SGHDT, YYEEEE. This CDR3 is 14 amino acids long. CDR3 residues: CASSRDSYNQPQHF. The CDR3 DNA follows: TGTGCCAGCAGTCGTGACAGTTACAATCAGCCCCAGCATTTT.

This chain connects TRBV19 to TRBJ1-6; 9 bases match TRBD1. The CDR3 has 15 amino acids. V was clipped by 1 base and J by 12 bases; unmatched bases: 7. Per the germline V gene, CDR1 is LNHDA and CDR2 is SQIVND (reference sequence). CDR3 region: CASSIGGTGKQPLHF. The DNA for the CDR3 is TGTGCCAGTAGTATAGGGGGGACAGGGAAACAACCCCTCCACTTT.

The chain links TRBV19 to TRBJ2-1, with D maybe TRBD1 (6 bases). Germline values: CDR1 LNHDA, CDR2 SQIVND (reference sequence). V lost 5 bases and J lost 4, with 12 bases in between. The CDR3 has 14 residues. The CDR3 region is CASSPWTDYNEQFF. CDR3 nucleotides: TGTGCCAGTAGTCCCTGGACAGATTACAATGAGCAGTTCTTC.

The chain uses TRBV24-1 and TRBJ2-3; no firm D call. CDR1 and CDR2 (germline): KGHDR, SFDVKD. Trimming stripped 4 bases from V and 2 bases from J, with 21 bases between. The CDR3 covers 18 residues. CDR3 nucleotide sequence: TGTGCCACCAGTGACCCGCCGGGCCTCGGCCTAACCACAGATACGCAGTATTTT. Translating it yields CATSDPPGLGLTTDTQYF.

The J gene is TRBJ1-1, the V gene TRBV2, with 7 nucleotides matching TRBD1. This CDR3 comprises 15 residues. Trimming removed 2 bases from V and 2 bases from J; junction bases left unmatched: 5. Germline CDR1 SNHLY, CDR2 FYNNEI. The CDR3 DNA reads TGTGCCAGCAGTGAACTGAGGACAGGAAACACTGAAGCTTTCTTT. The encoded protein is CASSELRTGNTEAFF.

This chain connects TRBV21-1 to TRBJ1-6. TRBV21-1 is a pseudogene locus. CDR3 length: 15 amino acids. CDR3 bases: TGTGCCAGCAGCCCGCCGGTACAATATAATTCACCCCTCCACTTT. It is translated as CASSPPVQYNSPLHF.

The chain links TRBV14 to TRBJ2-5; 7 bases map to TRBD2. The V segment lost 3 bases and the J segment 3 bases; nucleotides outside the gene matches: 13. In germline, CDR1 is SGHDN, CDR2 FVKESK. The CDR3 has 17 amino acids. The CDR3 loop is CASSQETLAVRKETQYF. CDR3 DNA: TGTGCCAGCAGCCAGGAGACTCTAGCGGTGAGAAAAGAGACCCAGTACTTC.

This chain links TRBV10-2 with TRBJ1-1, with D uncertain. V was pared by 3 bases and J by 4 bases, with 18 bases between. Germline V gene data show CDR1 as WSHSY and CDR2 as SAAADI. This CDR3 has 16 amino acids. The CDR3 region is CASSDVGGGRGTEAFF. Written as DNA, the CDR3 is TGCGCCAGCAGTGATGTGGGAGGAGGCCGGGGCACTGAAGCTTTCTTT.

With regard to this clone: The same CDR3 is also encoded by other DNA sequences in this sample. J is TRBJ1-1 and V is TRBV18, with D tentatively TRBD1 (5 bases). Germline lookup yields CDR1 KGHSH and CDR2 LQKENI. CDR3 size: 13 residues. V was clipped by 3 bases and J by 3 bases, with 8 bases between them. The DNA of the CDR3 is TGTGCCAGCTCACCTCAGGGAGACACTGAAGCTTTCTTT. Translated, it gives CASSPQGDTEAFF.

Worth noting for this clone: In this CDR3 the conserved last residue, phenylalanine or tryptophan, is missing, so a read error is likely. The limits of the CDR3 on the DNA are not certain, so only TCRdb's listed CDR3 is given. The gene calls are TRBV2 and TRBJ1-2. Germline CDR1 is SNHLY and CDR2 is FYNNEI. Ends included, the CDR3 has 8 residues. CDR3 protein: CASKGEAI.

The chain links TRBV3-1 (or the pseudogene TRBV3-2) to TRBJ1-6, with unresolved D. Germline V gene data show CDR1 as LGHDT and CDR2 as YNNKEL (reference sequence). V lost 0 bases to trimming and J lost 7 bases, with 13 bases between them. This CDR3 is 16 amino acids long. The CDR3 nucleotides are TGTGCCAGCAGCCAAGATCCCCCCCAAGGAAATTCACCCCTCCACTTT. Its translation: CASSQDPPQGNSPLHF.

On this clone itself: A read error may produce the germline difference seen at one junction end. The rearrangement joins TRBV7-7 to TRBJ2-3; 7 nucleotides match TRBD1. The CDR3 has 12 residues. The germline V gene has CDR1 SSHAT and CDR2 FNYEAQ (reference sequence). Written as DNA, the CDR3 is TGTGCTAGCAGCTTGGCAGGGGGTACGCAGTATTTT. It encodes CASSLAGGTQYF.

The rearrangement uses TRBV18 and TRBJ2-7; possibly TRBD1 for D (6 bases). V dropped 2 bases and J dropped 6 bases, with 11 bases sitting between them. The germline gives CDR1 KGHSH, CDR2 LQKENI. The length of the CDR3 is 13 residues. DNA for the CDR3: TGTGCCAGCTCACCAACCATGACAGGCGAGCAGTACTTC. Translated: CASSPTMTGEQYF.

CDR3 residues: CASFAAGGNQPQHF. In DNA, the CDR3 is TGTGCCAGCTTTGCGGCAGGGGGCAATCAGCCCCAGCATTTT. The V and J genes are TRBV19 and TRBJ1-5, with D perhaps TRBD1 (6 bases). Germline-derived CDR1 and CDR2 are LNHDA and SQIVND (reference sequence). The germline V and J ends were trimmed by 9 bases and 2 bases, with 14 bases remaining between them. This CDR3 region has 14 residues.